The 17 T cell receptor beta chains below come from one sample, sequenced in a study of blood T cell repertoires in COVID-19. The assay was immunoSEQ multiplex PCR, and TCRdb's table has in-frame clones only and misses some. The sample has roughly 500,000 clones; roughly nine tenths are singletons. Material: PBMCs or T cells enriched from blood (not recorded which). The receptors here all came from a woman aged 60-75 years who had recovered from COVID-19.

This chain links TRBV9 with TRBJ2-5; D not resolved. Trimming shortened V by 3 bases and J by 4 bases, and 7 bases separated the two germline ends. The length of the CDR3 is 12 residues. Germline values: CDR1 SGDLS, CDR2 YYNGEE. The CDR3 here is CASSARGETQYF. CDR3 DNA: TGTGCCAGCAGCGCCCGAGGAGAGACCCAGTACTTC.

This clone was recorded only once. This chain connects TRBV4-1 to TRBJ2-1; 7 bases match TRBD1. This CDR3 is 18 amino acids long. Germline V gives CDR1 MGHRA, CDR2 YSYEKL. V lost 2 bases and J lost 0; bases outside the gene matches: 10. The CDR3 sequence is CASSQKPGTDHSYNEQFF. The CDR3 DNA is TGCGCCAGCAGCCAAAAGCCGGGGACAGATCACTCCTACAATGAGCAGTTCTTC.

DNA of the CDR3: TGTGCCAGCAGTGCGCTGCTAGCGGCGGCCTCCTACGAGCAGTACGTC. It specifies CASSALLAAASYEQYV. The chain has TRBV6-1 and TRBJ2-7; TRBD2 agrees at 7 bases. Germline V lookup: CDR1 MNHNS, CDR2 SASEGT. The trim removed 4 bases at V and 0 bases at J, leaving 9 bases unmatched. The CDR3 is 16 residues long.

CDR3 sequence reads: CATVDITGELFF. CDR3 DNA sequence: TGTGCCACCGTTGACATCACCGGGGAGCTGTTTTTT. The J gene is TRBJ2-2, the V gene TRBV24-1; D is uncertain. There are 12 residues in the CDR3. Trimming removed 9 bases from V and 4 bases from J, with 8 bases in between. Germline CDR1 is KGHDR and CDR2 is SFDVKD.

The rearrangement joins TRBV11-2 to TRBJ2-4; 7 nucleotides line up with TRBD1. After removal of 1 base from V and 2 bases from J, the junction contained 5 bases not matched to a gene. The CDR3 runs 16 residues. Germline values: CDR1 SGHAT, CDR2 FQNNGV. The DNA of the CDR3 is TGTGCCAGCAGCTTAGGACAGGGACCATCCAAAAACATTCAGTACTTC. This codes for CASSLGQGPSKNIQYF. Full variable domain (outside the CDR3, taken from reference TRBV11-2 and TRBJ2-4): EAGVAQSPRYKIIEKRQSVAFWCNPISGHATLYWYQQILGQGPKLLIQFQNNGVVDDSQLPKDRFSAERLKGVDSTLKIQPAKLEDSAVYLCASSLGQGPSKNIQYFGAGTRLSVL.

V and J are TRBV30 and TRBJ1-1; TRBD1 agrees at 9 bases. The CDR3 consists of 15 residues. Looked up from germline, CDR1 is GTSNPN and CDR2 is SVGIG (reference sequence). The J segment lost 8 bases and the V segment lost 3 bases, leaving 13 bases of the junction unmatched. The CDR3 is CAWRITGTGLTEAFF. In DNA form, the CDR3 reads TGTGCCTGGAGGATTACCGGGACAGGGTTAACCGAAGCTTTCTTT. The full variable domain, rest sourced from reference TRBV30 and TRBJ1-1, is SQTIHQWPATLVQPVGSPLSLECTVEGTSNPNLYWYRQAAGRGLQLLFYSVGIGQISSEVPQNLSASRPQDRQFILSSKKLLLSDSGFYLCAWRITGTGLTEAFFGQGTRLTVV.

This chain joins TRBV11-2 and TRBJ2-7, with 9 nucleotides matching TRBD2. The CDR3 runs 17 residues. V shed 5 bases and J 2 bases; nucleotides not matched to a gene: 13. Per germline, CDR1 SGHAT and CDR2 FQNNGV. CDR3: CASSPIRSGGPAYEQYF. The CDR3 coding sequence is TGTGCCAGCAGCCCCATAAGAAGCGGGGGGCCCGCCTACGAGCAGTACTTC.

The genes are TRBV3-1 (or the pseudogene TRBV3-2) and TRBJ1-5; D remains ambiguous. Germline lookup yields CDR1 LGHDT and CDR2 YNNKEL (reference sequence). V was trimmed by 1 base and J by 0 bases, leaving 7 bases between them. The CDR3 is 15 residues long. CDR3 in amino acids: CASSQGQNSNQPQHF. The CDR3 bases are TGTGCCAGCAGCCAAGGGCAGAATAGCAATCAGCCCCAGCATTTT.

This chain connects TRBV27 to TRBJ1-5; D gene uncertain. The CDR3 has 13 residues. The germline V and J ends were trimmed by 2 bases and 11 bases, with 13 bases remaining between them. Germline lookup yields CDR1 MNHEY and CDR2 SMNVEV (reference sequence). The CDR3 region is CASSLVGDLSQHF. Here the CDR3 DNA reads TGTGCCAGCAGTTTAGTCGGGGATCTGTCCCAGCATTTT.

J is TRBJ2-7 and V is TRBV6-5, with TRBD1 matching 8 bases. Germline CDR1 reads MNHEY; CDR2 reads SVGAGI. The CDR3 contains 15 residues. Trimming at V came to 6 bases and at J to 2 bases, leaving 9 bases not matched to a gene. In nucleotides, the CDR3 is TGTGCCAGCAGAGGAACGACAGGGGCAGCCTACGAGCAGTACTTC. It encodes CASRGTTGAAYEQYF.

For the CDR3, the DNA is TGTGCCAGCAGCCAATCTTCCAGAGGCGAAAAACTGTTTTTT. Its translation is CASSQSSRGEKLFF. The chain combines TRBV3-1 (or the pseudogene TRBV3-2) with TRBJ1-4; D is ambiguous. CDR3 length: 14 amino acids. Trimming shortened V by 2 bases and J by 8 bases, and 12 bases separated the two germline ends. Germline V CDR1 and CDR2: LGHDT, YNNKEL (reference sequence).

The chain couples TRBV11-3 to TRBJ2-2; tentative D call: TRBD1 (7 bases). CDR3 length: 15 residues. Germline CDR1 SGHNT, CDR2 YENEEA. Trimming left V 1 base short and J 3 bases short, with 9 bases between. CDR3 sequence (DNA): TGTGCCAGCAGCTTAGGCAGGGGGGACACCGGGGAGCTGTTTTTT. Its protein is CASSLGRGDTGELFF.

The chain recombines TRBV7-2 with TRBJ1-5, with 7 bases matching TRBD1. Germline V gene sequence: CDR1 SGHTA, CDR2 FQGNSA. V dropped 3 bases and J dropped 0; count of bases not matched to a gene: 5. The CDR3 contains 16 residues. DNA of the CDR3: TGTGCCAGCAGCTTGTACGACAGGGATAGCAATCAGCCCCAGCATTTT. Translation: CASSLYDRDSNQPQHF.

This clone was detected only once. The rearrangement links TRBV25-1 to TRBJ1-3, with D possibly being TRBD1 (5 bases). V was shortened by 7 bases and J by 4 bases, with 14 bases between the two germline ends. Germline assignment: CDR1 MGHDK and CDR2 SYGVNS. The CDR3 has 14 residues. CDR3 residues: CASNVGGGGNTIYF. CDR3 coding DNA: TGTGCCAGCAATGTCGGGGGTGGGGGAAACACCATATATTTT.

The chain uses TRBV15 and TRBJ2-3; TRBD2 matches at 9 bases. The CDR3 spans 16 residues. Unmatched junction bases numbered 6, after V lost 1 base and J lost 4 bases. Germline V CDR1 and CDR2: LNHNV, YYDKDF (reference sequence). The CDR3, as DNA: TGTGCCACCAGCAGAGGGAGCGGGGGGTCTTCAGATACGCAGTATTTT. Translation: CATSRGSGGSSDTQYF. Together with reference TRBV15 and TRBJ2-3, the CDR3 gives the full variable domain: DAMVIQNPRYQVTQFGKPVTLSCSQTLNHNVMYWYQQKSSQAPKLLFHYYDKDFNNEADTPDNFQSRRPNTSFCFLDIRSPGLGDTAMYLCATSRGSGGSSDTQYFGPGTRLTVL.

In this sample, this clone turned up once. This chain connects TRBV30 to TRBJ1-3; TRBD1 aligns across 7 bases. This CDR3 comprises 17 residues. Germline values: CDR1 GTSNPN, CDR2 SVGIG (reference sequence). Trimming removed 5 bases from V and 0 bases from J; junction bases left unmatched: 13. As DNA, the CDR3 is TGTGCCTGGGGTCCTACGGGACAGAGGAACTCTGGAAACACCATATATTTT. Its translation: CAWGPTGQRNSGNTIYF.

CDR3 bases: TGTGCCAGCAGTGAATCCGGGACAGGGACCTACGAGCAGTACTTC. Amino acid sequence: CASSESGTGTYEQYF. The chain carries TRBV25-1 and TRBJ2-7, with 9 positions matching TRBD1. The CDR3 runs to 15 residues. Germline CDR1 is MGHDK and CDR2 is SYGVNS. J was trimmed by 2 bases and V by 1 base; bases with no gene match: 3.